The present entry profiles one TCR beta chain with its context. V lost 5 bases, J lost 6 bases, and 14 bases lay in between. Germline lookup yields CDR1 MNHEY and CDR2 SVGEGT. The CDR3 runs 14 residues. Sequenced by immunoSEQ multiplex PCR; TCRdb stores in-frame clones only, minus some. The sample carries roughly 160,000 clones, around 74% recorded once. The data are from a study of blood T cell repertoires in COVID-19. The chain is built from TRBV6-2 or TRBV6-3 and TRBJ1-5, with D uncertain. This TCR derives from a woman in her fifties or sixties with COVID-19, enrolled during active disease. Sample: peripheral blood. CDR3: CASSPRQAAQPQHF. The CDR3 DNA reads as TGTGCCAGCAGTCCCCGGCAGGCTGCTCAGCCCCAGCATTTT.